This TCR beta chain is from a study of shared clonotypes between healthy human individuals. Method: immunoSEQ multiplex PCR; TCRdb's copy keeps in-frame clones and lacks some. The sample carries roughly 1,800,000 clones, around 96% recorded once. The length of the CDR3 is 16 residues. Germline lookup yields CDR1 MDHEN and CDR2 SYDVKM. The V and J ends lost 6 bases and 0 bases respectively, with 16 bases between them. As defined, naive CD8 cells were CD45RO-negative and positively selected for CCR7, with terminally differentiated effector memory CD45RA+ cells excluded. Specimen: naive CD8+ T cells sorted from blood. This TCR was recovered from a man in his late teens or twenties in good health. The chain uses TRBV28 and TRBJ2-3, with unresolved D. CDR3 nucleotides: TGTGCCAGCAGCTCTACCTATATCAGGAGCACAGATACGCAGTATTTT. This encodes CASSSTYIRSTDTQYF.